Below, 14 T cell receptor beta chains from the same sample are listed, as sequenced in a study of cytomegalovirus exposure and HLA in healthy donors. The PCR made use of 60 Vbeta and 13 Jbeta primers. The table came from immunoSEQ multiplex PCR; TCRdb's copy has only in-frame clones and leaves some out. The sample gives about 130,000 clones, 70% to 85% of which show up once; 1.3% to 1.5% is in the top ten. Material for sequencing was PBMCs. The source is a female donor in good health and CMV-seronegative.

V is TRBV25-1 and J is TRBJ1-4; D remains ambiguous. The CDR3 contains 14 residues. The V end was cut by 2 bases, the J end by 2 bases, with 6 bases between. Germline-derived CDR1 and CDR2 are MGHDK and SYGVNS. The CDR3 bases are TGTGCCAGCAGTGAAGGGGAGACTAATGAAAAACTGTTTTTT. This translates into CASSEGETNEKLFF.

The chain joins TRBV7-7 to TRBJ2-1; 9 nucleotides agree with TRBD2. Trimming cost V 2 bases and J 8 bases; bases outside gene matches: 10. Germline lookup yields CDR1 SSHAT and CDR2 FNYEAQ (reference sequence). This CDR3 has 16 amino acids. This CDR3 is CASSLRAGGILDEQFF. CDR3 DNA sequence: TGTGCCAGCAGCTTAAGGGCGGGAGGGATCTTAGATGAGCAGTTCTTC.

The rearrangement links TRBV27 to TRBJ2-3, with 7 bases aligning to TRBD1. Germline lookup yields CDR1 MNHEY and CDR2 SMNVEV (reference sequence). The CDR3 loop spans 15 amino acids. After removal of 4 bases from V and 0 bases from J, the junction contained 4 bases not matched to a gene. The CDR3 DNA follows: TGTGCCAGCAGTTCCAGGGGGACCAGCACAGATACGCAGTATTTT. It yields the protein CASSSRGTSTDTQYF.

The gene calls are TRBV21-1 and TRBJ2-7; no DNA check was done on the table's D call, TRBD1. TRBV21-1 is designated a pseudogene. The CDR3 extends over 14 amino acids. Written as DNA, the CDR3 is TGTGCCAGCAGCATCTCAGACAGCTCCTACGAGCAGTACTTC. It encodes CASSISDSSYEQYF.

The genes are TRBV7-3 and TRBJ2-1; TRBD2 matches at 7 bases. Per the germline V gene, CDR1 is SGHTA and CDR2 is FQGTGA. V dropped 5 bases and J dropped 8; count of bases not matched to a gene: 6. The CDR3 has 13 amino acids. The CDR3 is CASSPGLDDEQFF. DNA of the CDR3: TGTGCCAGCAGCCCCGGACTAGACGATGAGCAGTTCTTC.

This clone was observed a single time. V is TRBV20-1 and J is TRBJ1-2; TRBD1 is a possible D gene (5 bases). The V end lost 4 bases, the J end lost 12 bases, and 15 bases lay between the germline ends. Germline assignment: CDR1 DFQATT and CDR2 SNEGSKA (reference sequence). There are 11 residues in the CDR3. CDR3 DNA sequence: TGCAGTGCTACAGGGTACCCTTTGGACACCTTC. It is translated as CSATGYPLDTF.

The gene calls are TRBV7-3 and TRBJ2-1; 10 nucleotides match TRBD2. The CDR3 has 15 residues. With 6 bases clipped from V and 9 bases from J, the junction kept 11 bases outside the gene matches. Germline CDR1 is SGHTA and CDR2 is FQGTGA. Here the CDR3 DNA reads TGTGCCAGCAGTCGCGGACTAGCGGTTTTAGGTGAGCAGTTCTTC. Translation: CASSRGLAVLGEQFF.

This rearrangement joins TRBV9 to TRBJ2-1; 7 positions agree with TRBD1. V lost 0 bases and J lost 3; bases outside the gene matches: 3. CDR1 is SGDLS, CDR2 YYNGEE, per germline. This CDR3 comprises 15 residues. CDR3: CASSVDGQDYNEQFF. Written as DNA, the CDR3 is TGTGCCAGCAGCGTAGATGGACAGGACTACAATGAGCAGTTCTTC. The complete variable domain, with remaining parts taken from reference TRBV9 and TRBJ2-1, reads DSGVTQTPKHLITATGQRVTLRCSPRSGDLSVYWYQQSLDQGLQFLIQYYNGEERAKGNILERFSAQQFPDLHSELNLSSLELGDSALYFCASSVDGQDYNEQFFGPGTRLTVL.

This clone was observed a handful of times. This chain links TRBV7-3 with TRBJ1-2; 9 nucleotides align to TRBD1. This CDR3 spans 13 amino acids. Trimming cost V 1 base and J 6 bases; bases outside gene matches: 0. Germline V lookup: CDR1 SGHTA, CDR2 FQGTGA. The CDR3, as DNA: TGTGCCAGCAGCTTAAGGACAGGGGATGGCTACACCTTC. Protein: CASSLRTGDGYTF.

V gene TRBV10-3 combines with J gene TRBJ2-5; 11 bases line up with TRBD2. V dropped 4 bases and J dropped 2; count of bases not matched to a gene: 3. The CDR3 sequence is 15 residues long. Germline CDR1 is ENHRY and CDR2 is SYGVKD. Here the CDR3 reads CAISATSGAQETQYF. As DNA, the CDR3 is TGTGCCATCAGTGCGACTAGCGGGGCTCAAGAGACCCAGTACTTC.

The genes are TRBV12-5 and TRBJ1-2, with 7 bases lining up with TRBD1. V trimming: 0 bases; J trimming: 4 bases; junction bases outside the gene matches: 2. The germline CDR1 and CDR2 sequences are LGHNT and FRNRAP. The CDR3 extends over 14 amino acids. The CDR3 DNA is TGTGCTAGTGGTTTGGTGGGACAGTCCTATGGCTACACCTTC. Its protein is CASGLVGQSYGYTF.

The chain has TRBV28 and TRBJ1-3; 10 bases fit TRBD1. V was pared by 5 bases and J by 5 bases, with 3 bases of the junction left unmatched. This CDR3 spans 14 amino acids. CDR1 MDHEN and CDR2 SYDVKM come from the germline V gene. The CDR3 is CASSAGQGRNTIYF. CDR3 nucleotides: TGTGCCAGCAGTGCGGGACAGGGGAGAAACACCATATATTTT.

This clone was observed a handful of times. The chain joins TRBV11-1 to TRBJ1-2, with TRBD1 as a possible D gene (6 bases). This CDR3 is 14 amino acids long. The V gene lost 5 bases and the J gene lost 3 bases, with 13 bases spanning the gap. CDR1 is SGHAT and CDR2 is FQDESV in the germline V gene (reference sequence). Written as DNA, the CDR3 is TGTGCCAGCAGCCCGGGGGGCGCTTACTATGGCTACACCTTC. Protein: CASSPGGAYYGYTF.

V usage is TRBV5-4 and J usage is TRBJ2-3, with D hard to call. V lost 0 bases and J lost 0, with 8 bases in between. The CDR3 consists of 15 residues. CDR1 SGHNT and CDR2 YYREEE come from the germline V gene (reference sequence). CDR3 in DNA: TGTGCCAGCAGCTTGGACTTAACTAGCACAGATACGCAGTATTTT. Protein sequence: CASSLDLTSTDTQYF.